These T cell receptor beta chains were read from a single sample in a study of blood T cell repertoires in COVID-19. Here immunoSEQ multiplex PCR was the method, and the copy in TCRdb shows in-frame clones only, minus some. The table shows 200,000 or so clones, with more than 85% occurring only once. What was sequenced was peripheral blood. The source is a man in his 60s with COVID-19, enrolled during active disease. Both conserved end residues are part of each CDR3. D genes are given only for firm matches. Clone size, where shown, is once, few, many, or a class for clones that have expanded.

V gene,J gene,D gene,clone size,CDR3 DNA,CDR3 protein
TRBV27,TRBJ1-6,TRBD1,-,TGTGCCAGCAGTTTCCGTGACAGGGGAGTTTCACCCCTCCACTTT,CASSFRDRGVSPLHF
TRBV27,TRBJ2-1,-,-,TGTGCCAGCAGTTTAACCACCGGGCCCCTCAGACATCAGGGTGAGCAGTTCTTC,CASSLTTGPLRHQGEQFF
TRBV10-3,TRBJ1-1,TRBD1,once,TGTGCCATCAGTGCCCTCGGGACAGGGAGCACTGAAGCTTTCTTT,CAISALGTGSTEAFF
TRBV10-2,TRBJ1-3,TRBD1,-,TGCGCCAGCAGGGGACAGGGAGTATTTGATTCTGGAAACACCATATATTTT,CASRGQGVFDSGNTIYF
TRBV5-1,TRBJ1-4,TRBD1,once,TGCGCCAGCAGATGGGGCAGGGGGGAAAAACTGTTTTTT,CASRWGRGEKLFF
TRBV5-4,TRBJ1-1,TRBD1,once,TGTGCCAGCAGCTCAGGGACAGGTTCTTCGAGGGTTAAAAAAGCTTTCTTT,CASSSGTGSSRVKKAFF
TRBV28,TRBJ2-7,-,-,TGTGCCAGCAGACCCCCAAAAGAGGGGGACAACGAGCAGTACTTC,CASRPPKEGDNEQYF
TRBV5-1,TRBJ2-1,-,-,TGCGCCAGCAACCCCATAGCACCAACCTACAATGAGCAGTTCTTC,CASNPIAPTYNEQFF
TRBV28,TRBJ1-2,-,-,TGTGCCAGCAGTTTTCATCTACCAGGGAGGGGGAACTATGGCTACACCTTC,CASSFHLPGRGNYGYTF
TRBV9,TRBJ2-1,-,-,TGTGCCAGCAACGGCGGGAACTACAATGAGCAGTTCTTC,CASNGGNYNEQFF
TRBV3-1/TRBV3-2,TRBJ2-1,TRBD2,-,TGTGCCAGCAGCCAAGCCGGGACTAGTGGCTCTCATGAGCAGTTCTTC,CASSQAGTSGSHEQFF
TRBV21-1,TRBJ2-7,-,-,TGTGCCAGCAGCAAGAACAGGGCGTCCTACGAGCAGTACTTC,CASSKNRASYEQYF
TRBV28,TRBJ2-6,-,once,TGTGCCACCTATAACTCTGGGGCCAACGTCCTGACTTTC,CATYNSGANVLTF
TRBV27,TRBJ2-7,TRBD2,-,TGTGCCAGCAGTTTCGGTAGCGGGAGGTCCTACGAGCAGTACTTC,CASSFGSGRSYEQYF
TRBV18,TRBJ2-7,TRBD2,-,TGTGCCAGCTCCGATCGGACTAGCGGGGGGGGCGAGCAGTACTTC,CASSDRTSGGGEQYF
TRBV30,TRBJ1-3,-,few,TGTGCCTGGAGTGTAGAGAGTTATGGAAACACCATATATTTT,CAWSVESYGNTIYF
TRBV2,TRBJ1-5,-,-,TGTGCCAGCACGGGAGGAGGGGATCAGCCCCAGCATTTT,CASTGGGDQPQHF
TRBV11-1,TRBJ2-1,TRBD2,-,TGTGCCAGCAGCTTAGAGGACCTAGCGGGGGTTAATGAGCAGTTCTTC,CASSLEDLAGVNEQFF
TRBV14,TRBJ2-1,TRBD1,once,TGTGCCAGCAGCCGAGACAGGGGGCCCTACAATGAGCAGTTCTTC,CASSRDRGPYNEQFF
TRBV12-3/TRBV12-4,TRBJ2-7,TRBD1,-,TGTGCCAGCACTCGGGACAGCTCCTACGAGCAGTACTTC,CASTRDSSYEQYF
TRBV13,TRBJ2-1,TRBD2,-,TGTGCCAGCAGCTCGGGTCTCCTAGCGGGGGGGACGAATGAGCAGTTCTTC,CASSSGLLAGGTNEQFF
TRBV24-1,TRBJ2-3,-,-,TGTGCCACCAGTGATTTGAGGTCAGGGCCAACAGATACGCAGTATTTT,CATSDLRSGPTDTQYF
TRBV19,TRBJ2-1,-,-,TGTGCCAGTAGTGTACAAGACAGAATTGAGCAGTTCTTC,CASSVQDRIEQFF
TRBV6-5,TRBJ1-1,-,-,TGTGCCAGCACGCGGCGGAGGAACACTGAAGCTTTCTTT,CASTRRRNTEAFF
TRBV28,TRBJ1-1,TRBD1,-,TGTGCCAGCAGTTTCGGACAGGGGAGGGGATGGAACACTGAAGCTTTCTTT,CASSFGQGRGWNTEAFF
TRBV3-1/TRBV3-2,TRBJ1-5,-,-,TGTGCCAGCAGCGGTGGGGGCGTCGGCAATCAGCCCCAGCATTTT,CASSGGGVGNQPQHF
TRBV3-1/TRBV3-2,TRBJ1-5,-,-,TGTGCCAGCAGCCCGGGGGGGTTTGGCAATCAGCCCCAGCATTTT,CASSPGGFGNQPQHF
TRBV5-6,TRBJ1-2,-,-,TGTGCCAGCAGCTTGGCCAGTTTGGTTCTGAATGGCTACACCTTC,CASSLASLVLNGYTF
TRBV6-5,TRBJ2-1,TRBD2,-,TGTGCCAGCAAACCAGGGCTAGCGGGGTACAATGAGCAGTTCTTC,CASKPGLAGYNEQFF
TRBV11-2,TRBJ1-2,-,-,TGTGCCAGCAGCTTAGATACGGGAGGGCCCTATGGCTACACCTTC,CASSLDTGGPYGYTF
TRBV11-2,TRBJ2-2,-,-,TGTGCCAGCAGCTTAGAGTACGGGGAGCTGTTTTTT,CASSLEYGELFF
TRBV14,TRBJ1-4,TRBD1,-,TGTGCCAGCAGCGACGACAGGGCCCGGATTGGTGAACTGTTTTTT,CASSDDRARIGELFF
TRBV7-8,TRBJ2-7,-,once,TGTGCCAGCAGCTTAGGTGCTGGCATAGCAGGGGCTAGTTACGAGCAGTACTTC,CASSLGAGIAGASYEQYF
TRBV5-1,TRBJ2-7,TRBD1,-,TGCGCCAGCAGCTTGGCACAGGGGGCTATCGACGAGCAGTACTTC,CASSLAQGAIDEQYF
TRBV4-3,TRBJ2-2,TRBD2,-,TGCGCCAGCAGTGAAGCCAGGGGTATTCTAACTAGCGGGAGAACGTCCGGGGAGCTGTTTTTT,CASSEARGILTSGRTSGELFF
TRBV6-1,TRBJ1-3,TRBD1,-,TGTGCCAGCAGTGCCCCCCAAACAGGGGTCTTAACAGGAAACACCATATATTTT,CASSAPQTGVLTGNTIYF
TRBV11-2,TRBJ2-5,TRBD2,once,TGTGCCAGCATCCCGACTAGCGGGGGGCCATTTGTCACAGAGACCCAGTACTTC,CASIPTSGGPFVTETQYF
TRBV19,TRBJ2-1,TRBD1,-,TGTGCCAGTAGTAGAGACAGGGGGGAACAGTTCTTC,CASSRDRGEQFF
TRBV10-3,TRBJ1-2,TRBD1,-,TGTGCCACACGGACAGGGGTATACTATGGCTACACCTTC,CATRTGVYYGYTF
TRBV6-5,TRBJ2-7,-,-,TGTGCCAGCAGCCCCGTGGAGGGACGGTACGAGCAGTACTTC,CASSPVEGRYEQYF
TRBV10-3,TRBJ2-1,TRBD2,once,TGTGCCATCAGTGGTCGATCCCGGGGGGGCAGTATTAGCAATGAGCAGTTCTTC,CAISGRSRGGSISNEQFF
TRBV9,TRBJ2-1,TRBD2,-,TGTGCCAGCAGCCCTGAACTAGCGGGTCGATACTCCTACAATGAGCAGTTCTTC,CASSPELAGRYSYNEQFF
TRBV6-5,TRBJ2-1,-,once,TGTGCCAGCAGAAAGACAGGGGAGGGGGAGCAGTTCTTC,CASRKTGEGEQFF
TRBV4-1,TRBJ1-2,-,-,TGCGCCAGCAGCCACCCGAGGTGGTCGGCTAACTATGGCTACACCTTC,CASSHPRWSANYGYTF
TRBV29-1,TRBJ1-1,-,-,TGCAGCGTTGTCAGGCACACTGAAGCTTTCTTT,CSVVRHTEAFF
TRBV29-1,TRBJ1-2,-,-,TGCAGCGCCGGAGGGGAGTATGGCTACACCTTC,CSAGGEYGYTF
TRBV3-1/TRBV3-2,TRBJ2-3,TRBD2,-,TGTGCCAGCAGCCTGGAACGACTAGCGTCCGACGCAGATACGCAGTATTTT,CASSLERLASDADTQYF
TRBV6-2/TRBV6-3,TRBJ2-7,TRBD2,-,TGTGCCAGCAGTATACTAGCGGGAGGAGTTTTTAGCTACGAGCAGTACTTC,CASSILAGGVFSYEQYF
TRBV10-2,TRBJ2-1,TRBD1,-,TGCGCCACCCTCGACAGGGGGTCCTACAATGAGCAGTTCTTC,CATLDRGSYNEQFF
TRBV5-4,TRBJ1-5,-,-,TGTGCCAGCAGCCAGGGTACAGGCGACAATCAGCCCCAGCATTTT,CASSQGTGDNQPQHF
TRBV5-6,TRBJ1-5,-,once,TGTGCCAGCAGCCCCGGGGGCAATCAGCCCCAGCATTTT,CASSPGGNQPQHF
TRBV28,TRBJ2-1,TRBD1,-,TGTGCCAGCAGTCCCGGGACAGGGGGCTACAATGAGCAGTTCTTC,CASSPGTGGYNEQFF
TRBV21-1,TRBJ1-4,-,-,TGTGCCAGCAGCAAACTCCGGGACAGGGGGAGCGATTGGGAAAAACTGTTTTTT,CASSKLRDRGSDWEKLFF
TRBV14,TRBJ1-1,-,-,TGTGCCAGCAGCCAGAATGAACAAGCGGACACTGAAGCTTTCTTT,CASSQNEQADTEAFF
TRBV6-5,TRBJ2-3,-,-,TGTGCCAGCGCAGCGAAGTGGGGCGGCACAGATACGCAGTATTTT,CASAAKWGGTDTQYF